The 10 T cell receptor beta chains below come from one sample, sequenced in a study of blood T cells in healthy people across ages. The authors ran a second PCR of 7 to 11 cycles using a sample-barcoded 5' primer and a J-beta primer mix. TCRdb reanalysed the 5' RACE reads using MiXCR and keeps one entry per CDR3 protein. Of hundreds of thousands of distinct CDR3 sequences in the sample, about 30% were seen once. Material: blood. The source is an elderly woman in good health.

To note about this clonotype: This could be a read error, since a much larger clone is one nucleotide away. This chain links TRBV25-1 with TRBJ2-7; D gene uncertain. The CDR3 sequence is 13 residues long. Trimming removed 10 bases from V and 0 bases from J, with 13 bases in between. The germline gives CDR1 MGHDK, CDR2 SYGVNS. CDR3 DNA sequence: TGTGCCACCGGCTCAGGTATCTCCTACGAGCAGTACTTC. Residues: CATGSGISYEQYF.

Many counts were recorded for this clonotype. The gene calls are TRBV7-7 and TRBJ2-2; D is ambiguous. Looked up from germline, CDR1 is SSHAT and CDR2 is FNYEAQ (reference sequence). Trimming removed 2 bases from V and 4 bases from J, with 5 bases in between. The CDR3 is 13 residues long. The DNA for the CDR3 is TGTGCCAGCAGCTTAACGCTCACCGGGGAGCTGTTTTTT. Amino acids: CASSLTLTGELFF.

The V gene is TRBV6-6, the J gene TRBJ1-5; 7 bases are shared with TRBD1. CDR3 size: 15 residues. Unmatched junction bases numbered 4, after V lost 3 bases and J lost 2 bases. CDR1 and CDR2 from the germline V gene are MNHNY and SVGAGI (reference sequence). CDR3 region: CASSYSTGGNQPQHF. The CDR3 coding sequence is TGTGCCAGCAGTTATTCAACAGGGGGCAATCAGCCCCAGCATTTT.

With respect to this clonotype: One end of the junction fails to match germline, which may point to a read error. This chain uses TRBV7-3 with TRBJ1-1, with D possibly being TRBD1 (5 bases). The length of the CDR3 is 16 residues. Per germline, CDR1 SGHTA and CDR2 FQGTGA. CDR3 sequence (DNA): TGTGCCAGCAGCTCCAAAGCGAGGGCGCCGGACACTGGAGCTTTCTTT. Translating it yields CASSSKARAPDTGAFF.

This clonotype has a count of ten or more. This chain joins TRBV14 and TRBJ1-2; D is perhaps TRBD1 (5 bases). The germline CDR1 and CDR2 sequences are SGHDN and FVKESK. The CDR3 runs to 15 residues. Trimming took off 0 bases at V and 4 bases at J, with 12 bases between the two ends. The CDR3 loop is CASSQDRRGAYGYTF. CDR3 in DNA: TGTGCCAGCAGCCAAGATCGGCGAGGGGCCTATGGCTACACCTTC.

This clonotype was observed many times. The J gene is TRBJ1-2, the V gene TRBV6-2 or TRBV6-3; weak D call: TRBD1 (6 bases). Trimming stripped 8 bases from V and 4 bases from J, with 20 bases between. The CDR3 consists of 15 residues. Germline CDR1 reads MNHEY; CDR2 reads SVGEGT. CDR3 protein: CASFRTGTPTYGYTF. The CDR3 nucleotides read TGTGCCAGCTTTAGGACCGGGACACCCACCTATGGCTACACCTTC.

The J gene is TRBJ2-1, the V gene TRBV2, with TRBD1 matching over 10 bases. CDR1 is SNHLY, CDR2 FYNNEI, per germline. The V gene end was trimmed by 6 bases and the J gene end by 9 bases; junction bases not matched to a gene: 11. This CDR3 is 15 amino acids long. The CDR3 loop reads CASSETGQGSGEQFF. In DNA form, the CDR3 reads TGTGCCAGCAGCGAAACGGGACAGGGGTCTGGTGAGCAGTTCTTC.

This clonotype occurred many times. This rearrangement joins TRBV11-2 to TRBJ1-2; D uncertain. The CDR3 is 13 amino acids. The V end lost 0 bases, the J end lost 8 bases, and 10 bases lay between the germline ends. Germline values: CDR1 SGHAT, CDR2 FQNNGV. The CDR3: CASSLEGTRGYTF. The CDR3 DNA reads TGTGCCAGCAGCTTAGAAGGTACTCGAGGCTACACCTTC. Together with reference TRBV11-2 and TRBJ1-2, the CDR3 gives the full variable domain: EAGVAQSPRYKIIEKRQSVAFWCNPISGHATLYWYQQILGQGPKLLIQFQNNGVVDDSQLPKDRFSAERLKGVDSTLKIQPAKLEDSAVYLCASSLEGTRGYTFGSGTRLTVV.

The CDR3 DNA is TGTACCAGAAAGACAGGGGGCAGTGAAAAACTGTTTTTT. Translated, it gives CTRKTGGSEKLFF. J is TRBJ1-4 and V is TRBV30; 10 positions match TRBD1. The CDR3 has 13 residues. Germline V lookup: CDR1 GTSNPN, CDR2 SVGIG (reference sequence).

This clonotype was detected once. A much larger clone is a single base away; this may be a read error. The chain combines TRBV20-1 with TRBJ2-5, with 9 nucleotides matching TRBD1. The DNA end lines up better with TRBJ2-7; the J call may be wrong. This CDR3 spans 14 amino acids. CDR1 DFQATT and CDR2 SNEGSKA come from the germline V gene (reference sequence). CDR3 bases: TGCAGTACTGAGGATGGGACAGGGTACTACGAGCAGTACTTC. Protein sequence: CSTEDGTGYYEQYF.